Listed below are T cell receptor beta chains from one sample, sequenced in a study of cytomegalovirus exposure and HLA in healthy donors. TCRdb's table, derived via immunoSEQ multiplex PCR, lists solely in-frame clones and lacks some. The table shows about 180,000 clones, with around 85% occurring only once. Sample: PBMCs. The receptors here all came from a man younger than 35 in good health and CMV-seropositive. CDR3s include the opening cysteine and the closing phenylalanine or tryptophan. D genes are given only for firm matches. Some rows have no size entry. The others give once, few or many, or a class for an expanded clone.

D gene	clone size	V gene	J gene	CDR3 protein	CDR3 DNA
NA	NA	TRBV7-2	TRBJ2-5	CASSPVALAETQYF	TGTGCCAGCAGCCCAGTCGCTCTGGCAGAGACCCAGTACTTC
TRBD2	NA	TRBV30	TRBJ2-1	CAWSPVGLAGGVKQFF	TGTGCCTGGAGTCCCGTGGGACTAGCGGGAGGGGTGAAGCAGTTCTTC
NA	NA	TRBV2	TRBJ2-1	CASASNEQFF	TGTGCCAGCGCTAGCAATGAGCAGTTCTTC
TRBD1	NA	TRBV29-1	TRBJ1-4	CSGSNRGLGEKLFF	TGCAGCGGTTCCAACAGGGGACTAGGGGAAAAACTGTTTTTT
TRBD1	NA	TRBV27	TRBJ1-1	CASSQGTDNTEAFF	TGTGCCAGCAGCCAAGGGACAGATAACACTGAAGCTTTCTTT
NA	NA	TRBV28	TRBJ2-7	CASSSDKPEQYF	TGTGCCAGCAGTTCCGACAAGCCCGAGCAGTACTTC
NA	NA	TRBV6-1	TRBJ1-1	CASSETENTEAFF	TGTGCCAGCAGTGAAACTGAGAACACTGAAGCTTTCTTT
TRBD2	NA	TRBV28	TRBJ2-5	CASSLYIGTSGRVKETQYF	TGTGCCAGCAGTTTATACATCGGGACTAGCGGGAGGGTAAAGGAGACCCAGTACTTC
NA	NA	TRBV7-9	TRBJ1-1	CASTPSGGAEAFF	TGTGCCAGCACCCCTTCGGGCGGGGCTGAAGCTTTCTTT
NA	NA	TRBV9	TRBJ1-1	CASSVGAGENTEAFF	TGTGCCAGCAGCGTAGGAGCCGGGGAGAACACTGAAGCTTTCTTT
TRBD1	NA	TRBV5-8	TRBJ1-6	CASSRDRYNSPLHF	TGTGCCAGCAGCCGGGACAGATATAATTCACCCCTCCACTTT
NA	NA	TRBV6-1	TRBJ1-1	CASSRGGEVNTEAFF	TGTGCCAGCAGCAGGGGTGGTGAGGTGAACACTGAAGCTTTCTTT
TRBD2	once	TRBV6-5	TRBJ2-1	CASSYPAGGRNEQFF	TGTGCCAGCAGTTACCCAGCGGGGGGGCGGAATGAGCAGTTCTTC
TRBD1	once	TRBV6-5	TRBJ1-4	CASSRQGDNEKLFF	TGTGCCAGCAGTCGACAGGGAGATAATGAAAAACTGTTTTTT
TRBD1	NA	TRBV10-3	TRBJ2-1	CAITRGTETNEQFF	TGTGCCATTACTAGGGGGACAGAGACCAATGAGCAGTTCTTC
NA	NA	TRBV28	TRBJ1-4	CASSLWSRGNEKLFF	TGTGCCAGCAGTTTATGGTCCAGGGGAAATGAAAAACTGTTTTTT
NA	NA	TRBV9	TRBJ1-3	CASSPGGVDLSGNTIYF	TGTGCCAGCAGCCCCGGGGGAGTGGACCTCTCTGGAAACACCATATATTTT
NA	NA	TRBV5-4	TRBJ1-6	CASSLGQINSPLHF	TGTGCCAGCAGCTTGGGACAGATAAATTCACCCCTCCACTTT
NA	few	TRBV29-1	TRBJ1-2	CSAPANYGYTF	TGCAGCGCCCCAGCTAACTATGGCTACACCTTC
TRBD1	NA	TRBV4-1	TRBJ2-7	CASSPQHWDRGEQYF	TGCGCCAGCAGCCCCCAACACTGGGACAGGGGCGAGCAGTACTTC
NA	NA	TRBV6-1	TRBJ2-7	CASSGGGGYEQYF	TGTGCCAGCAGTGGAGGGGGGGGCTACGAGCAGTACTTC
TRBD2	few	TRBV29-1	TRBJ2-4	CSPPPGLAGRLAKNIQYF	TGCAGCCCGCCCCCGGGACTAGCGGGGCGGCTAGCCAAAAACATTCAGTACTTC
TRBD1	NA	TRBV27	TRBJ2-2	CASSRDRGNTGELFF	TGTGCCAGCAGCAGGGACAGGGGAAACACCGGGGAGCTGTTTTTT
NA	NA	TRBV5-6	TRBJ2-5	CASSAHRDTPWETQYF	TGTGCCAGCAGCGCACACCGGGACACTCCGTGGGAGACCCAGTACTTC
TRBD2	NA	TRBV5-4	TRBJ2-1	CASSPTGLEREDEQFF	TGTGCCAGCAGCCCCACCGGACTAGAAAGGGAAGATGAGCAGTTCTTC
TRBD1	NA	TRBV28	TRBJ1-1	CASSPPGQGNTEAFF	TGTGCCAGCAGCCCGCCGGGACAGGGGAACACTGAAGCTTTCTTT
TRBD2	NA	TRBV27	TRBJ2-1	CASSLLAGGGNEQFF	TGTGCCAGCAGTCTACTAGCGGGGGGTGGAAATGAGCAGTTCTTC
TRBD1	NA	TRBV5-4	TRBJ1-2	CASSLGQGVGYGYTF	TGTGCCAGCAGCCTGGGACAGGGGGTTGGCTATGGCTACACCTTC
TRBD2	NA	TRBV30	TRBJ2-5	CAWSASGLAGTQETQYF	TGTGCCTGGAGTGCCTCAGGACTAGCGGGGACCCAAGAGACCCAGTACTTC